The 10 T cell receptor beta chains in this list originate from one sample, sequenced in a study of blood T cell repertoires in COVID-19. Clones were sequenced by immunoSEQ multiplex PCR, and TCRdb holds only the in-frame ones, with some missing. The data show 150,000 to 200,000 clones, with about 92% seen just once and about 4.8% held by the top ten. Source material: peripheral blood. The receptors stem from a man aged 30 to 39 with COVID-19, enrolled during active disease.

This chain links TRBV7-3 with TRBJ2-5; no reliable D call. The CDR3 covers 13 residues. The V end was cut by 3 bases, the J end by 5 bases, with 10 bases between. CDR1 SGHTA and CDR2 FQGTGA come from the germline V gene. The CDR3 coding sequence is TGTGCCAGCAGCTTGTTAAACGGGGAGACCCAGTACTTC. Translating it yields CASSLLNGETQYF.

This sequence joins TRBV7-9 and TRBJ1-2, with D unclear. The germline V and J ends were trimmed by 2 bases and 3 bases, with 13 bases remaining between them. This CDR3 spans 15 amino acids. Germline CDR1 SEHNR, CDR2 FQNEAQ (reference sequence). The CDR3 protein is CASSLRGASDYGYTF. CDR3 sequence (DNA): TGTGCCAGCAGCTTACGGGGTGCGTCTGACTATGGCTACACCTTC.

The chain couples TRBV6-5 to TRBJ1-5; D might be TRBD1 (5 bases). The CDR3 has 12 residues. Per the germline V gene, CDR1 is MNHEY and CDR2 is SVGAGI. The V gene lost 4 bases and the J gene lost 6 bases, with 7 bases spanning the gap. The CDR3 coding sequence is TGTGCCAGCAGTTCAGGGCTTCAGCCCCAGCATTTT. Residues: CASSSGLQPQHF.

The chain links TRBV11-2 to TRBJ1-6, with no clear D. The CDR3 consists of 17 residues. Germline loops: CDR1 SGHAT, CDR2 FQNNGV. Deletions cut 1 base from V and 3 bases from J, with 13 bases between. The CDR3 is CASSLGSVRNYNSPLHF. As DNA, the CDR3 is TGTGCCAGCAGCTTAGGGTCGGTCAGGAACTATAATTCACCCCTCCACTTT.

The rearrangement joins TRBV6-5 to TRBJ2-1; TRBD1 is a possible D gene (6 bases). This CDR3 spans 15 amino acids. The germline V gene encodes CDR1 MNHEY and CDR2 SVGAGI. Trimming cost V 7 bases and J 8 bases, with 21 bases left between them. CDR3 sequence: CASTLYGRGSYEQFF. In DNA, the CDR3 is TGTGCCAGCACCCTTTATGGCAGGGGTTCGTATGAGCAGTTCTTC.

This chain uses TRBV25-1 with TRBJ2-1; D gene ambiguous. Between the trimmed V and J ends, which lost 5 bases and 7 bases, there was a span of 18 bases. Germline CDR1 and CDR2: MGHDK and SYGVNS. CDR3 length equals 15 residues. The CDR3 DNA is TGTGCCAGCAGTCGCGGAGAGGAAGGATATAATGAGCAGTTCTTC. This gives the protein CASSRGEEGYNEQFF.

The chain is built from TRBV3-1 (or the pseudogene TRBV3-2) and TRBJ1-1, with 7 bases aligning to TRBD1. The germline V gene encodes CDR1 LGHDT and CDR2 YNNKEL (reference sequence). This CDR3 spans 14 amino acids. After removal of 3 bases from V and 8 bases from J, the junction contained 9 bases not matched to a gene. The DNA of the CDR3 is TGTGCCAGCAGCCAGTTGACAGGGATGGGGGAAGCTTTCTTT. This gives the protein CASSQLTGMGEAFF.

This chain uses TRBV7-3 with TRBJ2-2, with TRBD2 identical over 10 bases. Germline loops: CDR1 SGHTA, CDR2 FQGTGA. This CDR3 spans 15 amino acids. Germline trimming cut 4 bases from V and 8 bases from J; bases unmatched to any gene: 7. Here the CDR3 DNA reads TGTGCCAGCAGCTCAGGACTAGCGGCTACAGGGGAGCTGTTTTTT. This gives the protein CASSSGLAATGELFF.

The chain uses TRBV19 and TRBJ1-2; D gene uncertain. Germline V CDR1 and CDR2: LNHDA, SQIVND (reference sequence). V lost 6 bases, J lost 0 bases, and 8 bases lay in between. The CDR3 sequence is 13 residues long. CDR3 DNA sequence: TGTGCCAGTAGGGAGGGCTCTAACTATGGCTACACCTTC. Encoded protein: CASREGSNYGYTF.

The chain combines TRBV7-9 with TRBJ2-2, with 7 bases that match TRBD1. Germline V gene sequence: CDR1 SEHNR, CDR2 FQNEAQ (reference sequence). V lost 5 bases and J lost 2; bases outside the gene matches: 5. CDR3 length: 15 residues. The CDR3 DNA reads as TGTGCCAGCAGCCAGGGGGTAAGAAACACCGGGGAGCTGTTTTTT. This codes for CASSQGVRNTGELFF.